The sequence of this TCR beta chain was determined in a study of shared clonotypes between healthy human individuals. Germline V lookup: CDR1 MRHNA, CDR2 SNTAGT. Trimming stripped 4 bases from V and 0 bases from J, with 12 bases between. The CDR3 has 15 amino acids. Donors included only healthy HIV-negative adults lacking recent acute infections or vaccinations. The protocol was immunoSEQ multiplex PCR, while the TCRdb copy is restricted to in-frame clones and leaves out a portion. This sample has fewer than 3 million clones, with approximately 90% found just once. Sequences were obtained from naive CD4+ T cells from PBMCs. Noted subset: CD45RA+ positively selected. The TCR comes from a man between 18 and 29 years old in good health. Some clones in this sample may be carry-over from other donors' samples. The chain has TRBV6-4 and TRBJ1-1, with TRBD1 as a possible D gene (5 bases). For the CDR3, the DNA is TGTGCCAGCAGTGCCACCGGGACGCTGAACACTGAAGCTTTCTTT. This encodes CASSATGTLNTEAFF.